Below, 18 T cell receptor beta chains from the same sample are listed, as sequenced in a study of blood T cells in healthy people across ages. PCR was performed a second time for roughly 7 to 11 cycles using a sample-barcoded 5' primer and a J-beta primer mix. MiXCR, applied by TCRdb to the 5' RACE reads, yields one record per CDR3 protein. Among around 1,600,000 distinct CDR3 sequences listed, around 40% were seen once. Sequenced: blood. The source of these receptors is a woman between 18 and 29 years old in good health.

This clonotype was detected only a few times. The chain links TRBV7-9 to TRBJ2-1; D is undetermined. The CDR3 spans 12 residues. V gave up 3 bases and J gave up 7 bases, with 7 bases separating them. The germline V gene encodes CDR1 SEHNR and CDR2 FQNEAQ (reference sequence). The CDR3 is CASSFERNEQFF. CDR3 sequence (DNA): TGTGCCAGCAGCTTTGAGCGAAATGAGCAGTTCTTC.

Only a few counts were recorded for this clonotype. The junction departs from the called germline gene at one end, perhaps through a read error. The chain is built from TRBV7-7 and TRBJ2-2; unclear D gene. The germline V gene encodes CDR1 SSHAT and CDR2 FNYEAQ (reference sequence). The length of the CDR3 is 15 residues. CDR3: CASSSGPLNTGELFF. In DNA form, the CDR3 reads TGTGCTAGCAGCTCCGGACCTCTCAACACCGGGGAGCTGTTTTTT.

V is TRBV27 and J is TRBJ2-7; D gene unclear. Germline V gene lookup returns CDR1 MNHEY and CDR2 SMNVEV (reference sequence). Trimming stripped 3 bases from V and 4 bases from J, with 10 bases between. The CDR3 runs to 13 residues. CDR3 nucleotide sequence: TGTGCCAGCAGTTTTAGGTACCAGTACGAGCAGTACTTC. Encoded protein: CASSFRYQYEQYF.

The table lists this clonotype with a few counts. This chain links TRBV6-1 with TRBJ2-4; D gene ambiguous. This CDR3 is built from 13 residues. Trimming left V 6 bases short and J 0 bases short, with 6 bases between. Germline values: CDR1 MNHNS, CDR2 SASEGT. In DNA form, the CDR3 reads TGTGCCAGCAGCAGCCCAGCCAAAAACATTCAGTACTTC. Amino acids: CASSSPAKNIQYF.

There are a few counts of this clonotype. The genes are TRBV28 and TRBJ2-7; no definite D call. The V end was cut by 3 bases, the J end by 4 bases, with 16 bases between. The CDR3 is 15 residues long. The germline gives CDR1 MDHEN, CDR2 SYDVKM. CDR3 sequence: CASSFGGIGIYEQYF. CDR3 DNA: TGTGCCAGCAGTTTTGGTGGTATAGGGATTTACGAGCAGTACTTC.

This clonotype showed up many times. This chain links TRBV5-1 with TRBJ2-1; D is unclear. Germline V gene data show CDR1 as SGHRS and CDR2 as YFSETQ. V was pared by 0 bases and J by 7 bases, with 8 bases between. The CDR3 is 13 residues long. CDR3 residues: CASSLEVGNEQFF. The DNA for the CDR3 is TGCGCCAGCAGCTTGGAAGTGGGGAATGAGCAGTTCTTC.

This clonotype was detected only a few times. The V and J genes are TRBV20-1 and TRBJ1-1, with D possibly matching TRBD1 (6 bases). The V gene's germline CDR1 is DFQATT and CDR2 SNEGSKA (reference sequence). The CDR3 loop spans 13 amino acids. CDR3 residues: CRIGGAINTEAFF. DNA for the CDR3: TGCAGGATAGGGGGGGCGATAAACACTGAAGCTTTCTTT.

The V gene is TRBV9, the J gene TRBJ2-2, with TRBD2 matching over 8 bases. Germline values: CDR1 SGDLS, CDR2 YYNGEE. The CDR3 is 18 residues long. Trimming removed 3 bases from V and 3 bases from J; junction bases left unmatched: 13. This CDR3 is CASSESGSLRFDTGELFF. CDR3 nucleotides: TGTGCCAGCAGCGAAAGCGGGAGTCTTCGGTTCGACACCGGGGAGCTGTTTTTT.

J is TRBJ1-2 and V is TRBV19, with TRBD1 as a possible D gene (5 bases). Germline V gene sequence: CDR1 LNHDA, CDR2 SQIVND (reference sequence). V lost 3 bases, J lost 7 bases, and 12 bases lay in between. The CDR3 is 13 residues long. CDR3 nucleotide sequence: TGTGCCAGTAGTATCAGGGAGGGCTGTGGCTACACCTTC. It is translated as CASSIREGCGYTF.

This clonotype has just a few counts. J is TRBJ2-1 and V is TRBV24-1; 15 bases match TRBD2. V gave up 4 bases and J gave up 7 bases; unmatched junction bases: 4. The CDR3 runs 16 residues. Germline loops: CDR1 KGHDR, CDR2 SFDVKD. This CDR3 reads CATSDPGTSGRNEQFF. Here the CDR3 DNA reads TGTGCCACCAGTGACCCGGGGACTAGCGGGAGGAATGAGCAGTTCTTC.

The chain combines TRBV5-6 with TRBJ1-1; 7 bases align to TRBD1. CDR1 is SGHDT, CDR2 YYEEEE, per germline. V shed 0 bases and J 0 bases; nucleotides not matched to a gene: 11. The CDR3 spans 18 residues. The CDR3 spells CASSLGLGGTDLNTEAFF. CDR3 nucleotides: TGTGCCAGCAGCTTGGGGCTCGGTGGGACAGACTTGAACACTGAAGCTTTCTTT.

This chain links TRBV12-3 or TRBV12-4 with TRBJ1-1; the D is unclear. CDR3 length equals 12 residues. V shed 6 bases and J shed 0 bases, with 5 bases lying between them. In DNA form, the CDR3 reads TGTGCCAGCAGACCGCTGAACACTGAAGCTTTCTTT. It yields the protein CASRPLNTEAFF.

V and J are TRBV28 and TRBJ2-3; D is possibly TRBD1 (6 bases). Germline values: CDR1 MDHEN, CDR2 SYDVKM. CDR3 length: 15 amino acids. V was cut by 2 bases and J by 7 bases, with 16 bases left in between. The CDR3 protein is CASSLEGRGLYTQYF. The CDR3 DNA follows: TGTGCCAGCAGTTTAGAGGGCAGGGGTCTCTATACGCAGTATTTT.

V gene TRBV20-1 combines with J gene TRBJ2-3; 7 bases align to TRBD1. CDR1 and CDR2 from the germline V gene are DFQATT and SNEGSKA (reference sequence). The CDR3 extends over 16 amino acids. V shed 4 bases and J 5 bases; nucleotides not matched to a gene: 15. CDR3 coding DNA: TGCAGTGCTACCACAACCCGGGACAGCCCACAAGATACGCAGTATTTT. It specifies CSATTTRDSPQDTQYF.

Notes on this clonotype: At one of its ends the junction is not consistent with the germline gene, which may arise from a read error. The chain couples TRBV27 to TRBJ1-4; maybe TRBD1 (6 bases). The CDR3 spans 13 residues. CDR1 MNHEY and CDR2 SMNVEV come from the germline V gene (reference sequence). For the CDR3, the DNA is TGTGCCAGCAGTGTATCAGGGGTCGAAAAACTGTTTTTT. Translating it yields CASSVSGVEKLFF.

A few counts support this clonotype. The gene calls are TRBV9 and TRBJ2-3; 7 bases are a match to TRBD1. The CDR3 runs 15 residues. Looked up from germline, CDR1 is SGDLS and CDR2 is YYNGEE. Trimming took 3 bases from V and 4 from J; bases not matched to a gene: 8. The CDR3 coding sequence is TGTGCCAGCAGCGAGATGGACAGGAAGGCAGATACGCAGTATTTT. Protein product: CASSEMDRKADTQYF.

This clonotype has just a few counts. The chain combines TRBV10-3 with TRBJ2-7; D is uncertain. With 5 bases removed from V and 2 bases from J, the gap between germline ends came to 7 bases. Per the germline V gene, CDR1 is ENHRY and CDR2 is SYGVKD. The CDR3 totals 12 residues. CDR3 DNA sequence: TGTGCCATCAGTACGAATGCCTACGAGCAGTACTTC. Amino acid sequence: CAISTNAYEQYF.

This clonotype was seen only once. One end of the junction fails to match germline, which may point to a read error. This chain joins TRBV7-9 and TRBJ2-7; 7 nucleotides align to TRBD2. Germline V lookup: CDR1 SEHNR, CDR2 FQNEAQ (reference sequence). CDR3 size: 16 residues. CDR3 protein: CAGSPRTDGRRYEQYF. CDR3 in DNA: TGTGCCGGCAGCCCCCGGACTGACGGGAGGCGCTACGAGCAGTACTTC.